This is a list of T cell receptor beta chains from one sample in a study of blood T cell repertoires in COVID-19. Sequenced by immunoSEQ multiplex PCR; TCRdb stores in-frame clones only, minus some. The data contain under 85,000 clones, roughly 82% of them singletons. Sequenced material: peripheral blood. The receptors were gathered from a human donor in a cohort sampled during active COVID-19. CDR3s leave out the opening cysteine and the closing phenylalanine or tryptophan.

j_gene	len	v_gene	CDR3aa
TRBJ1-2	12	TRBV3-1/TRBV3-2	ASSQVTGNYGYT
TRBJ1-5	13	TRBV5-6	ASSTRDRIPQPQH
TRBJ1-1	13	TRBV5-1	ASSLGSTWNTEAF
TRBJ1-1	11	TRBV28	ASSPRGYTEAF
TRBJ2-5	14	TRBV6-6	ASSYRIPGWGDTQY
TRBJ1-4	8	TRBV6-9	ASLREKLF
TRBJ1-2	12	TRBV18	ASSPTGVNYGYT
TRBJ2-3	12	TRBV5-1	ASSLAPNGDTQY
TRBJ2-3	11	TRBV5-1	ASSLGDTDTQY
TRBJ2-3	14	TRBV5-1	ASSTREGGNLYTQY
TRBJ2-2	13	TRBV11-2	ASSLTRGGSGELF
TRBJ2-7	12	TRBV27	ASNRQGASYEQY
TRBJ2-1	14	TRBV4-1	ASSQDSRGIYNEQF
TRBJ1-4	14	TRBV10-1	ASRPGQGRLCEKLF
TRBJ1-1	10	TRBV5-5	ASSLFAAEAF
TRBJ2-1	15	TRBV19	ASSIAALRQGRNEQF
TRBJ1-1	13	TRBV11-2	ASTSWGGRVTEAF
TRBJ2-5	9	TRBV29-1	SWAGQETQY
TRBJ1-1	10	TRBV30	AWSDRSTEAF
TRBJ2-7	14	TRBV20-1	SASSPRGGAPYEQY
TRBJ1-4	10	TRBV2	ASRVEEEKLF
TRBJ1-1	11	TRBV29-1	SVDIRGRGEAF
TRBJ2-5	12	TRBV2	ASSTQGTQETQY
TRBJ2-7	12	TRBV5-4	ASSRQDRVYEQY
TRBJ2-3	13	TRBV11-2	ASSSDRAIPDTQY
TRBJ1-1	12	TRBV9	ASSEPGQGIEAF
TRBJ2-7	13	TRBV15	ATSRGRGPEYEQY
TRBJ1-1	11	TRBV12-3/TRBV12-4	ASSFSERTEAF
TRBJ2-4	17	TRBV19	ASSMSRQGMFLAKNIQY
TRBJ2-5	12	TRBV2	ATLQGGPVETQY
TRBJ2-3	13	TRBV4-2	ASSPLAGGGDTQY
TRBJ2-1	10	TRBV4-2	ASGEVYNEQF
TRBJ2-5	12	TRBV3-1/TRBV3-2	ASSPRDYQETQY
TRBJ1-5	14	TRBV18	ASSPRGAGPNQPQH
TRBJ2-5	14	TRBV28	ASSRNRAPYQETQY
TRBJ2-5	16	TRBV3-1/TRBV3-2	ASSLPGLAGGPGQTQY
TRBJ1-2	13	TRBV28	ASSLPHQGTDRYT
TRBJ1-1	13	TRBV18	ASSPRGGADTEAF
TRBJ1-4	12	TRBV2	ASKIGGFNEKLF
TRBJ1-1	15	TRBV5-6	ASSFDRIFRGDTEAF
TRBJ2-5	13	TRBV15	ATSPGKTVAETQY
TRBJ1-1	12	TRBV7-9	ASSLAQGNTEAF
TRBJ2-1	14	TRBV11-2	ASSPGRRSSYNEQF
TRBJ1-2	13	TRBV18	ASSLLHDRDSSYT
TRBJ2-7	13	TRBV28	ASSPGLAGTYEQY
TRBJ2-7	14	TRBV19	ASSTSPSGSSYEQY
TRBJ1-5	13	TRBV4-2	ASSQVGGAEQPQH
TRBJ1-3	12	TRBV3-1/TRBV3-2	ASRQTGGGNTIY
TRBJ2-1	11	TRBV18	ASSPEVGEEQF
TRBJ2-5	13	TRBV4-1	ASSQIFGVQETQY
TRBJ1-4	13	TRBV5-1	ASSSSGGLGEKLF